What follows are 9 T cell receptor beta chains derived from one specimen sequenced in a study of vaccination effects on CD4 cells after COVID-19. Clones were sequenced by immunoSEQ multiplex PCR, and TCRdb holds only the in-frame ones, with some missing. This sample carries about 66,000 clones, 65% to 80% of them seen once, and the ten largest clones take approximately 2.3%. Culture lasted roughly 9 days before CD4+ T cell isolation. It was two doses of either the BNT162b2 or mRNA-1273 vaccine that participants received. These receptors have no known antigen. The material sequenced was CD4+ T cells from PBMCs cultured without peptide, taken after COVID-19 vaccination. These receptor sequences come from a human donor who received a COVID-19 vaccine.

This chain links TRBV7-9 with TRBJ2-7; weak D call: TRBD2 (5 bases). CDR1 SEHNR and CDR2 FQNEAQ come from the germline V gene (reference sequence). The CDR3 spans 12 residues. Trimming shortened V by 5 bases and J by 2 bases, and 7 bases separated the two germline ends. The CDR3 here is CASSRDTYEQYV. The CDR3 DNA is TGTGCCAGCAGCCGGGATACCTACGAGCAGTACGTC.

The J gene is TRBJ2-2, the V gene TRBV24-1; 9 nucleotides match TRBD1. CDR1 and CDR2 from the germline V gene are KGHDR and SFDVKD. The CDR3 has 17 amino acids. The junction had 12 bases not matched to a gene; V was cut back by 5 bases and J by 6 bases. The CDR3 loop reads CATSAGLRDREAGELFF. The CDR3 DNA reads TGTGCCACCAGTGCCGGACTCCGGGACAGGGAGGCCGGGGAGCTGTTTTTT.

The CDR3 spells CASSEGGGNQPQHF. The CDR3 nucleotides read TGTGCCAGCAGTGAAGGGGGAGGCAATCAGCCCCAGCATTTT. This rearrangement joins TRBV2 to TRBJ1-5; no clear D gene. V lost 1 base to trimming and J lost 2 bases, with 6 bases between them. This CDR3 spans 14 amino acids. Germline V gene lookup returns CDR1 SNHLY and CDR2 FYNNEI.

V usage is TRBV6-5 and J usage is TRBJ1-2; weak D call: TRBD1 (6 bases). Trimming removed 4 bases from V and 6 bases from J, with 15 bases in between. The length of the CDR3 is 14 residues. Germline V CDR1 and CDR2: MNHEY, SVGAGI. The CDR3 DNA follows: TGTGCCAGCAGTTCCCCGGGGGGGGGCAATGGCTACACCTTC. Translation: CASSSPGGGNGYTF.

In its sample, this clone was seen a few times. V gene TRBV10-1 combines with J gene TRBJ2-3; maybe TRBD1 (6 bases). The germline V gene encodes CDR1 WNHNN and CDR2 SYGVQD (reference sequence). The CDR3 length is 15 residues. Trimming shortened V by 6 bases and J by 3 bases, and 16 bases separated the two germline ends. This chain's CDR3 is CASSKGVVRTDTQYF. The CDR3 nucleotides are TGCGCCAGCAGCAAGGGGGTTGTAAGAACAGATACGCAGTATTTT.

V and J are TRBV15 and TRBJ2-1; D ambiguous. CDR1 LNHNV and CDR2 YYDKDF come from the germline V gene (reference sequence). The germline V and J ends were trimmed by 1 base and 10 bases, with 17 bases remaining between them. CDR3 length: 15 residues. As DNA, the CDR3 is TGTGCCACCAGCAGAGTTGGGGAAGTAGCAAGAGAGCAGTTCTTC. Protein sequence: CATSRVGEVAREQFF.

The chain couples TRBV5-1 to TRBJ2-5, with 10 bases matching TRBD2. V shed 0 bases, J shed 2 bases, and the junction held 7 bases outside the gene matches. In germline, CDR1 is SGHRS, CDR2 YFSETQ. The CDR3 contains 17 residues. The CDR3 DNA follows: TGCGCCAGCAGCTTGGATGGACTAGCGGTGGATCAAGAGACCCAGTACTTC. It specifies CASSLDGLAVDQETQYF.

This clone was recorded only once. The chain recombines TRBV10-3 with TRBJ1-6, with a tentative D call TRBD1 (5 bases). Germline V gene sequence: CDR1 ENHRY, CDR2 SYGVKD. V was shortened by 3 bases and J by 6 bases, with 9 bases between the two germline ends. This CDR3 is built from 14 residues. CDR3 sequence: CAISEAGLNSPLHF. The CDR3 DNA follows: TGTGCCATCAGTGAAGCGGGACTTAATTCACCCCTCCACTTT.

The rearrangement joins TRBV6-2 or TRBV6-3 to TRBJ2-3; D not certain. This CDR3 is built from 16 residues. Germline values: CDR1 MNHEY, CDR2 SVGEGT. Trimming pared 4 bases from V and 5 bases from J, leaving 19 bases between. For the CDR3, the DNA is TGTGCCAGCAGTTTTCTCGCTCGTAGTTCTAAAGATACGCAGTATTTT. Protein product: CASSFLARSSKDTQYF.